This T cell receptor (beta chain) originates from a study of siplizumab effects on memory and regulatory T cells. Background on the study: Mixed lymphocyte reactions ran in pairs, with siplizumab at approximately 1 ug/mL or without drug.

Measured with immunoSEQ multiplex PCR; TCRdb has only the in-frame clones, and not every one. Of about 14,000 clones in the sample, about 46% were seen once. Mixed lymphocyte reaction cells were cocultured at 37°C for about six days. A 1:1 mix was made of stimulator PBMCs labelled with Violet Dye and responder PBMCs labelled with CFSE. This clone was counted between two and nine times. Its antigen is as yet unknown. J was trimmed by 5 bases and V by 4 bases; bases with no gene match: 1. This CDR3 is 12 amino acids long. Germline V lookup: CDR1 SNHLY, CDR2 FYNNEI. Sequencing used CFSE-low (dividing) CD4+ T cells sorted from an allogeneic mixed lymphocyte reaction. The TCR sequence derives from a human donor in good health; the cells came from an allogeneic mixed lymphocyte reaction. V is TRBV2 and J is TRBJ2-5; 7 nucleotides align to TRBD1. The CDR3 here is CASSGQGETQYF. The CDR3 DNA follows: TGTGCCAGCAGTGGACAGGGTGAGACCCAGTACTTC.